This section outlines one TCR beta chain sequence together with its context. TCRdb reanalysed the RACE reads using MiXCR and keeps one entry per CDR3 protein. The table lists tens of thousands of distinct CDR3 sequences, 14% of them singletons. These data originate in a study of human T cells and chemical hapten exposure. Per the germline V gene, CDR1 is SGHNT and CDR2 is YENEEA. V was pared by 4 bases and J by 5 bases, with 12 bases between. The length of the CDR3 is 14 residues. Time point noted: pre-sensitization, week 0. Stated treatment: therapeutic diphenylcyclopropenone sensitization with weekly scalp DPC.

The material was whole blood, obtained in connection with sensitization to the hapten diphenylcyclopropenone (DPC). V and J are TRBV11-3 and TRBJ2-1, with a possible D match to TRBD2 (6 bases). The sequence was collected from a woman between 45 and 60 years old with alopecia areata. Some clones in this sample may be carry-over from other donors' samples. The CDR3 reads CASSSSGLNNEQFF. The CDR3 coding sequence is TGTGCCAGCAGCTCCTCGGGACTCAACAATGAGCAGTTCTTC.